The clone carrying this T cell receptor beta chain was detected only once. Its antigen is unknown. The sample belongs to a study of fetal regulatory T cell absence and autoimmunity. Study-wide results and caveats: Pancreas TCRs were oligoclonally enriched versus cord blood, some clones over 85-fold.

The CDR3 is 14 residues long. Trimming took off 1 base at V and 2 bases at J, with 6 bases between the two ends. The germline gives CDR1 KGHSH, CDR2 LQKENI. The survey-level immunoSEQ assay was used. Clones were read by immunoSEQ multiplex PCR, and TCRdb kept only the in-frame ones, dropping some. The data contain around 100,000 clones, about three quarters of them singletons. This TCR came from a male donor with IPEX syndrome. The specimen sequenced was pancreas tissue. The J gene is TRBJ2-1, the V gene TRBV18; tentative D call: TRBD2 (6 bases). The CDR3 loop is CASSPLAAYNEQFF. The CDR3 DNA reads as TGTGCCAGCTCACCACTAGCGGCCTACAATGAGCAGTTCTTC.